This T cell receptor (beta chain) was identified in a study of T-cell memory formation after mild COVID-19. The overall study: Largely, the TCR clusters proved donor specific.

Study outcomes and limitations: Clones that shrank (day 15 to 85) were balanced CD4/CD8, whereas later expanders leaned CD4+. Shrinking CD4+ clones were chiefly CM and EM; CD8+ ones were chiefly EMRA.

This CDR3 contains 12 residues. V lost 7 bases, J lost 5 bases, and 12 bases lay in between. There are a few counts of this clonotype. Its specificity is not known. cDNA libraries for TCR alpha and TCR beta, carrying sample barcodes and UMIs, came from 5'RACE with constant-segment primers. TCRdb reprocessed the 5' RACE reads via MiXCR and lists one record per CDR3 protein. The data hold around 310,000 distinct CDR3 sequences, with under 25% observed a single time. The sequenced sample consisted of PBMCs or a T cell subset sorted from them (not recorded which). This TCR was sampled from a man between 18 and 29 years old who had mild COVID-19 (a few samples of this study predate the infection). Cell type and time point are not known. The chain is built from TRBV12-3 or TRBV12-4 and TRBJ2-7, with D hard to call. The DNA of the CDR3 is TGTGCCAGCACCTCTCGATCGGACGAGCAGTACTTC. This sequence encodes CASTSRSDEQYF.